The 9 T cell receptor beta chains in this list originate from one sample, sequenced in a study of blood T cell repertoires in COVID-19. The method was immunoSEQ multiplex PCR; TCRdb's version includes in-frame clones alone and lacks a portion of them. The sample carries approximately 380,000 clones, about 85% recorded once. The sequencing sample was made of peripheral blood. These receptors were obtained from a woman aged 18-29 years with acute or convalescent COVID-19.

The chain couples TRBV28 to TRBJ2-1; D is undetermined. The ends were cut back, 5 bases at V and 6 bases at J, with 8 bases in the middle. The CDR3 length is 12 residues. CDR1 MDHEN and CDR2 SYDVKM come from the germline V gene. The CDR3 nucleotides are TGTGCCAGCAGTAAGTTAGTCAATGAGCAGTTCTTC. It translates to CASSKLVNEQFF.

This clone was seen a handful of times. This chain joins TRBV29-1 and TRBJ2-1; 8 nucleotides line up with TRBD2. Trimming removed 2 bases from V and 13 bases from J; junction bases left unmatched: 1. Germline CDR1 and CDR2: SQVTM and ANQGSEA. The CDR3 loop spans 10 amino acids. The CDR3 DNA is TGCAGCGTTGAACGGGGGGGCCAGTTCTTC. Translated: CSVERGGQFF.

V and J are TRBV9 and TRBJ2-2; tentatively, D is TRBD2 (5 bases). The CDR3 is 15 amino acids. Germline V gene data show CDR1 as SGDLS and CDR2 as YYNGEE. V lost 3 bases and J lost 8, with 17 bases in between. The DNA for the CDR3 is TGTGCCAGCAGCGCGAGGACTCCTCCGTCTGGGGAGCTGTTTTTT. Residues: CASSARTPPSGELFF.

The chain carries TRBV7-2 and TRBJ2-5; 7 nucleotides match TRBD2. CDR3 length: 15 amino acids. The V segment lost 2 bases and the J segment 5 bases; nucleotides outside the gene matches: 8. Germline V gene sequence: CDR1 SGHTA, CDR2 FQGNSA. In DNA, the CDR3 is TGTGCCAGCAGCTTAAGATTAGAGGGAGGGGAGACCCAGTACTTC. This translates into CASSLRLEGGETQYF.

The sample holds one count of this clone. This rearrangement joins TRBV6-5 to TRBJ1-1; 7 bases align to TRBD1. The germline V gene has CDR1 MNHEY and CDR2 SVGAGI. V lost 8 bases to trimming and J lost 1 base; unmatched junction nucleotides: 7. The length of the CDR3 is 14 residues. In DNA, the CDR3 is TGTGCCAGCTCGACAGGGCGTCCGAACACTGAAGCTTTCTTT. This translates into CASSTGRPNTEAFF.

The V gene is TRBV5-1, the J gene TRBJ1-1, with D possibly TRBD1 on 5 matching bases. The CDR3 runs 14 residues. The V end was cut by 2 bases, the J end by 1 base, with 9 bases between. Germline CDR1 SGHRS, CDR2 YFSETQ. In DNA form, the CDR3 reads TGCGCCAGCAGCTTACAGGTTGCGAACACTGAAGCTTTCTTT. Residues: CASSLQVANTEAFF. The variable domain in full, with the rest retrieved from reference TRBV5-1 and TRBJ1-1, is KAGVTQTPRYLIKTRGQQVTLSCSPISGHRSVSWYQQTPGQGLQFLFEYFSETQRNKGNFPGRFSGRQFSNSRSEMNVSTLELGDSALYLCASSLQVANTEAFFGQGTRLTVV.

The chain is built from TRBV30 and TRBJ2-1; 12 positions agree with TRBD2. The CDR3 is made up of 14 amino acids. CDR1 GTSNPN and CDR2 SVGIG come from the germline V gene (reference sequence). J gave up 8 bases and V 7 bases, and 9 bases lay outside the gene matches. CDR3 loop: CALLAGGPWDEQFF. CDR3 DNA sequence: TGTGCCTTGCTAGCGGGGGGGCCTTGGGATGAGCAGTTCTTC.

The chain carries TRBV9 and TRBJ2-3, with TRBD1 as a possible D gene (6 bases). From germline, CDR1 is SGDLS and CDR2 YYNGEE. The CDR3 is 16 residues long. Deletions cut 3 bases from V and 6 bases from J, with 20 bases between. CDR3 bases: TGTGCCAGCAGCGGACCAAGACAGGCCCCCGGCGATACGCAGTATTTT. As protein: CASSGPRQAPGDTQYF.

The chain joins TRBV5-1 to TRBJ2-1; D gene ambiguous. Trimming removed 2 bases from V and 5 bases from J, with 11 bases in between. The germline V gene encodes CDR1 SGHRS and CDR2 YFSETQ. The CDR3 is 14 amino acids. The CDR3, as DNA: TGCGCCAGCAGCTTCCCTAGATTGAACAATGAGCAGTTCTTC. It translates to CASSFPRLNNEQFF.